This entry lists 27 T cell receptor beta chains sequenced from one sample in a study of blood T cells in healthy people across ages. The authors ran a second PCR of about 6 to 12 cycles using a sample-barcoded 5' primer and a J-beta primer mix. TCRdb recomputed calls from the 5' RACE reads with MiXCR, one row per CDR3 protein. The table includes around 1.5 million distinct CDR3 sequences, 40% to 50% detected once. The sample was blood. The receptors derive from a woman aged 18-35 years in good health.

This chain joins TRBV20-1 and TRBJ1-1; 9 bases match TRBD1. The CDR3 contains 14 residues. J gave up 5 bases and V 2 bases, and 6 bases lay outside the gene matches. Germline CDR1 reads DFQATT; CDR2 reads SNEGSKA (reference sequence). This chain's CDR3 is CSARSTGGRTEAFF. The CDR3, as DNA: TGCAGTGCTAGATCAACAGGGGGCCGAACTGAAGCTTTCTTT.

The V gene is TRBV5-6, the J gene TRBJ2-1, with TRBD1 matching 7 bases. V shed 5 bases and J 9 bases; nucleotides not matched to a gene: 17. Germline lookup yields CDR1 SGHDT and CDR2 YYEEEE. The CDR3 has 16 residues. This chain's CDR3 is CASRTGSTTGRGEQFF. DNA for the CDR3: TGTGCCAGCAGGACAGGGTCCACCACAGGACGTGGTGAGCAGTTCTTC.

This clonotype was counted only a few times. The gene calls are TRBV18 and TRBJ2-5; unclear D gene. The germline gives CDR1 KGHSH, CDR2 LQKENI. With 3 bases removed from V and 3 bases from J, the gap between germline ends came to 8 bases. There are 13 residues in the CDR3. CDR3 loop: CASSPGIKETQYF. The CDR3 DNA sequence: TGTGCCAGCTCACCGGGCATCAAAGAGACCCAGTACTTC.

The V gene is TRBV25-1, the J gene TRBJ2-5; TRBD2 is a possible D gene (6 bases). CDR1 MGHDK and CDR2 SYGVNS come from the germline V gene. CDR3 size: 15 residues. V dropped 1 base and J dropped 3 bases, with 12 bases sitting between them. CDR3 coding DNA: TGTGCCAGCAGTGAATCCCGGGACTCTAAAGAGACCCAGTACTTC. Its protein product is CASSESRDSKETQYF.

The sample holds a few counts of this clonotype. V is TRBV6-5 and J is TRBJ2-7; D assignment may be TRBD1 or TRBD2 (5 bases each). The CDR3 runs 14 residues. The V end lost 7 bases, the J end lost 6 bases, and 19 bases lay between the germline ends. In germline, CDR1 is MNHEY, CDR2 SVGAGI. The CDR3 sequence: CASTKGRLEGEQYF. The CDR3 region has the DNA TGTGCCAGCACTAAGGGACGTCTAGAGGGCGAGCAGTACTTC.

The gene calls are TRBV7-3 and TRBJ2-3, with D tentatively TRBD1 or TRBD2 (5 bases each). V gave up 5 bases and J gave up 6 bases, with 24 bases separating them. The CDR3 totals 17 residues. Looked up from germline, CDR1 is SGHTA and CDR2 is FQGTGA. The CDR3 reads CASSLPGVGPIVDTQYF. CDR3 DNA sequence: TGTGCCAGCAGCCTACCTGGAGTGGGACCCATCGTCGATACGCAGTATTTT.

The chain employs TRBV7-9 and TRBJ2-5; D is unresolved. The better agreement between TRBJ2-7 and the DNA end casts doubt on the J call. CDR1 is SEHNR and CDR2 is FQNEAQ in the germline V gene (reference sequence). The CDR3 extends over 15 amino acids. As DNA, the CDR3 is TGTGCCAGCAGCTTAGGACCACACACCCAGAACGAGCAGTACTTC. Its protein is CASSLGPHTQNEQYF.

This clonotype was detected only a few times. This sequence joins TRBV6-6 and TRBJ2-4; D not resolved. This CDR3 spans 16 amino acids. From germline, CDR1 is MNHNY and CDR2 SVGAGI (reference sequence). Trimming pared 6 bases from V and 0 bases from J, leaving 15 bases between. DNA of the CDR3: TGTGCCAGCAGACCTAACGTCGGAGAAGCCAAAAACATTCAGTACTTC. Its translation: CASRPNVGEAKNIQYF.

The rearrangement uses TRBV6-1 and TRBJ2-1; perhaps TRBD2 as D (7 bases). The J call is in doubt because the DNA end fits TRBJ2-7 better. The CDR3 runs to 13 residues. Germline values: CDR1 MNHNS, CDR2 SASEGT. CDR3: CASSDAGAGEQYF. CDR3 sequence (DNA): TGTGCCAGCAGTGACGCGGGGGCCGGCGAGCAGTACTTC.

The chain employs TRBV29-1 and TRBJ2-1, with TRBD2 as a possible D gene (6 bases). V was pared by 7 bases and J by 9 bases, with 19 bases between. Germline lookup yields CDR1 SQVTM and CDR2 ANQGSEA. This CDR3 comprises 13 residues. CDR3 in DNA: TGCAGCGCACTCCTCCGGGACTCCAGTGAGCAGTTCTTC. As protein: CSALLRDSSEQFF.

This clonotype showed up just a few times. This sequence joins TRBV29-1 and TRBJ1-2; 8 bases are a match to TRBD1. The CDR3 length is 17 residues. Germline V gene lookup returns CDR1 SQVTM and CDR2 ANQGSEA. The trim removed 0 bases at V and 4 bases at J, leaving 13 bases unmatched. In nucleotides, the CDR3 is TGCAGCGTTGAAGATTTAGGTCCGGGACAGGTGATCTATGGCTACACCTTC. Its protein is CSVEDLGPGQVIYGYTF.

This clonotype was picked up a small number of times. V is TRBV5-1 and J is TRBJ2-3; D possibly corresponds to TRBD2 (6 bases). From germline, CDR1 is SGHRS and CDR2 YFSETQ. The CDR3 has 15 residues. With 4 bases removed from V and 3 bases from J, the gap between germline ends came to 15 bases. The CDR3 DNA sequence: TGCGCCAGCAGCATCCCTCGCGGGGATACAGATACGCAGTATTTT. Its protein product is CASSIPRGDTDTQYF.

This rearrangement joins TRBV7-9 to TRBJ2-5; 8 nucleotides agree with TRBD2. There are 17 residues in the CDR3. Germline loops: CDR1 SEHNR, CDR2 FQNEAQ (reference sequence). Trimming cost V 2 bases and J 10 bases; bases outside gene matches: 18. CDR3 loop: CASSLTGAGLTGGGQYF. DNA for the CDR3: TGTGCCAGCAGCTTAACTGGGGCGGGACTGACCGGGGGGGGCCAGTACTTC.

The rearrangement links TRBV7-9 to TRBJ2-7; D is unclear. The CDR3 contains 14 residues. Looked up from germline, CDR1 is SEHNR and CDR2 is FQNEAQ (reference sequence). V lost 1 base and J lost 3, with 10 bases in between. The CDR3 DNA follows: TGTGCCAGCAGCTTAGGGATAGCTCTCTACGAGCAGTACTTC. Its protein is CASSLGIALYEQYF.

J is TRBJ2-7 and V is TRBV27; 11 bases are a match to TRBD2. This CDR3 is built from 16 residues. J was trimmed by 5 bases and V by 2 bases; bases with no gene match: 8. Per the germline V gene, CDR1 is MNHEY and CDR2 is SMNVEV (reference sequence). The CDR3 protein is CASSLVVAGGPHEQYF. The CDR3 bases are TGTGCCAGCAGTTTAGTGGTAGCGGGGGGGCCCCACGAGCAGTACTTC.

This clonotype was picked up a small number of times. The V gene is TRBV5-1, the J gene TRBJ2-7, with a possible D match to TRBD1 (6 bases). Germline V CDR1 and CDR2: SGHRS, YFSETQ. V dropped 4 bases and J dropped 4 bases, with 15 bases sitting between them. This CDR3 is 14 amino acids long. The CDR3 loop reads CASSASGTQYEQYF. DNA for the CDR3: TGCGCCAGCAGCGCCTCCGGGACACAATACGAGCAGTACTTC. The entire variable domain, with the rest obtained from reference TRBV5-1 and TRBJ2-7, is as follows: KAGVTQTPRYLIKTRGQQVTLSCSPISGHRSVSWYQQTPGQGLQFLFEYFSETQRNKGNFPGRFSGRQFSNSRSEMNVSTLELGDSALYLCASSASGTQYEQYFGPGTRLTVT.

V and J are TRBV20-1 and TRBJ2-1; TRBD2 agrees at 8 bases. From germline, CDR1 is DFQATT and CDR2 SNEGSKA (reference sequence). V was clipped by 0 bases and J by 3 bases; unmatched bases: 4. The CDR3 spans 15 residues. The CDR3 sequence is CSARDGGAGYNEQFF. CDR3 in DNA: TGCAGTGCTAGAGACGGGGGGGCGGGCTACAATGAGCAGTTCTTC.

This clonotype was counted a few times. The chain is built from TRBV20-1 and TRBJ2-1; no firm D call. Germline V lookup: CDR1 DFQATT, CDR2 SNEGSKA (reference sequence). Trimming took 6 bases from V and 5 from J, leaving 14 bases between them. This CDR3 contains 13 residues. CDR3 coding DNA: TGCAGTGCACCATTATACCGCCACAATGAGCAGTTCTTC. As protein: CSAPLYRHNEQFF.

Many counts were recorded for this clonotype. The V call is TRBV20-1, the J call TRBJ2-1; a weak D match, TRBD1 (6 bases). V lost 2 bases to trimming and J lost 3 bases, with 11 bases between them. This CDR3 contains 14 residues. The germline V gene encodes CDR1 DFQATT and CDR2 SNEGSKA (reference sequence). CDR3 in DNA: TGCAGTGCTAGATTTGAGGGGGACTACAATGAGCAGTTCTTC. Its protein product is CSARFEGDYNEQFF.

For this clonotype: At one end the junction does not follow the germline gene, possibly because of a read error. The rearrangement links TRBV6-1 to TRBJ2-7; D might be TRBD2 (5 bases). The CDR3 has 14 amino acids. From germline, CDR1 is MNHNS and CDR2 SASEGT. The CDR3 reads CVSSRGLPSYEQYF. The DNA for the CDR3 is TGTGTCAGCAGTAGAGGACTTCCCTCCTACGAGCAGTACTTC.

The J gene is TRBJ2-5, the V gene TRBV7-2, with 7 bases fitting TRBD1. With 4 bases clipped from V and 5 bases from J, the junction kept 13 bases outside the gene matches. This CDR3 is built from 16 residues. Germline V CDR1 and CDR2: SGHTA, FQGNSA. The CDR3 loop reads CASSSDPGQRWETQYF. The CDR3 bases are TGTGCCAGCAGCTCCGACCCGGGACAGAGGTGGGAGACCCAGTACTTC. The full variable domain, in which reference TRBV7-2 and TRBJ2-5 provide the parts outside the CDR3, is GAGVSQSPSNKVTEKGKDVELRCDPISGHTALYWYRQSLGQGLEFLIYFQGNSAPDKSGLPSDRFSAERTGGSVSTLTIQRTQQEDSAVYLCASSSDPGQRWETQYFGPGTRLLVL.

The chain couples TRBV15 to TRBJ1-6, with D unresolved. The CDR3 consists of 18 residues. V was trimmed by 0 bases and J by 0 bases, leaving 12 bases between them. CDR1 and CDR2 (germline): LNHNV, YYDKDF (reference sequence). The CDR3, as DNA: TGTGCCACCAGCAGAGATCTTTCGGGGAGCTCCTATAATTCACCCCTCCACTTT. Its translation is CATSRDLSGSSYNSPLHF.

V and J are TRBV29-1 and TRBJ1-5; D ambiguous. Trimming took 4 bases from V and 1 from J, leaving 17 bases between them. The CDR3 loop spans 16 amino acids. Per germline, CDR1 SQVTM and CDR2 ANQGSEA. The DNA for the CDR3 is TGCAGCGTTGGGGAGGCGGGAAGGAGGAGCAATCAGCCCCAGCATTTT. This sequence encodes CSVGEAGRRSNQPQHF. Full variable domain (rest looked up from reference TRBV29-1 and TRBJ1-5): SAVISQKPSRDICQRGTSLTIQCQVDSQVTMMFWYRQQPGQSLTLIATANQGSEATYESGFVIDKFPISRPNLTFSTLTVSNMSPEDSSIYLCSVGEAGRRSNQPQHFGDGTRLSIL.

The chain recombines TRBV6-1 with TRBJ2-3; TRBD2 is a possible D gene (7 bases). CDR1 is MNHNS and CDR2 is SASEGT in the germline V gene. The ends were cut back, 10 bases at V and 3 bases at J, with 20 bases in the middle. This CDR3 region has 15 residues. CDR3 in DNA: TGTGCCACAACCCCGGGGGGCACAGGGACAGATACGCAGTATTTT. Translating it yields CATTPGGTGTDTQYF.

In its sample, this clonotype was seen a few times. This rearrangement joins TRBV28 to TRBJ1-4; unclear D gene. V was trimmed by 5 bases and J by 8 bases, leaving 9 bases between them. The CDR3 consists of 12 residues. Germline V lookup: CDR1 MDHEN, CDR2 SYDVKM. In DNA, the CDR3 is TGTGCCAGCAGTCCCATGGGCGAAAAACTGTTTTTT. This codes for CASSPMGEKLFF.

The chain combines TRBV11-2 with TRBJ1-3, with unresolved D. This CDR3 is built from 15 residues. V was shortened by 5 bases and J by 2 bases, with 13 bases between the two germline ends. Germline V gives CDR1 SGHAT, CDR2 FQNNGV. The chain's CDR3 is CASSLQLQPGNTIYF. In DNA form, the CDR3 reads TGTGCCAGCAGCCTTCAGCTCCAACCTGGAAACACCATATATTTT.

J is TRBJ2-3 and V is TRBV6-4; 10 bases line up with TRBD2. Germline CDR1 MRHNA, CDR2 SNTAGT. V lost 3 bases and J lost 6; bases outside the gene matches: 6. This CDR3 has 15 amino acids. The CDR3: CASSELAGAMDTQYF. DNA for the CDR3: TGTGCCAGCAGTGAGCTAGCGGGGGCCATGGATACGCAGTATTTT.